The clone carrying this TCR beta chain was recorded at least ten times. These data come from a study of metastatic and nonmetastatic thyroid tumors. There were no patients who had received any treatment before thyroid surgery. TCRdb ran MiXCR on the PCR reads. Among tens of thousands of clones listed, 20% were seen once. The source material was adjacent normal tissue. The sequence was collected from a female donor with papillary thyroid cancer or a benign thyroid nodule (not recorded which). Some clones in this sample may be carry-over from other donors' samples.

This CDR3 reads CSARAPTGVETQYF. The CDR3 nucleotides are TGCAGTGCTAGAGCCCCTACTGGCGTGGAGACCCAGTACTTC. This chain links TRBV20-1 with TRBJ2-5; D gene unclear. Germline-derived CDR1 and CDR2 are DFQATT and SNEGSKA (reference sequence). V was cut by 1 base and J by 5 bases, with 14 bases left in between. This CDR3 is built from 14 residues.